A selection of T cell receptor beta chains follows, all from one sample in a study of spatial heterogeneity in lung cancer. TCRdb reprocessed the 5' RACE reads with MiXCR, giving one entry per CDR3 protein. Of some 120,000 distinct CDR3 sequences in the sample, 12% are singletons; the top ten hold roughly 17%. Sequencing was performed on PBMCs, taken at follow-up. All receptors derive from a male donor with early-stage non-small cell lung cancer. CDR3s include the opening cysteine and the closing phenylalanine or tryptophan. D genes are given only for firm matches. The listing skips clone size in some rows; elsewhere it reads once, few, many or a size class.

TRBJ2-2	TRBD1	TRBV7-3	few	TGTGCCAGCAGCTATCGACAGGGCATTACGAACACCGGGGAGCTGTTTTTT	CASSYRQGITNTGELFF
TRBJ2-7	TRBD2	TRBV7-9	few	TGTGCCAGTCAAGGGACTAGCGGCACCTACGAGCAGTACTTC	CASQGTSGTYEQYF
TRBJ1-5	NA	TRBV20-1	many	TGCAGTGCTAGAGGGACCCCTGGTGATCAGCCCCAGCATTTT	CSARGTPGDQPQHF
TRBJ2-7	NA	TRBV20-1	NA	TGCAGTGCTAGACACCAGAACTACGAGCAGTACTTC	CSARHQNYEQYF
TRBJ2-3	NA	TRBV20-1	many	TGCAGTGCTACCCGCCCCGGACGGGTCGATACGCAGTATTTT	CSATRPGRVDTQYF
TRBJ1-5	TRBD1	TRBV29-1	few	TGCAGCGTAGGAGAGGGGACAGCGGATCAGCCCCAGCATTTT	CSVGEGTADQPQHF
TRBJ1-2	NA	TRBV29-1	many	TGCAGCGCGAGACAGGCGATACTCGGGGGCTACACCTTC	CSARQAILGGYTF
TRBJ2-1	NA	TRBV4-1	many	TGCGCCAGCAGCTGGGGTGATGAGCAGTTCTTC	CASSWGDEQFF
TRBJ2-3	NA	TRBV4-2	NA	TGTGCCAGCAGCCGGTCCGAGGCAGATACGCAGTATTTT	CASSRSEADTQYF
TRBJ2-1	NA	TRBV7-8	few	TGTGCCAGCAGCTTATTACGCGGCGGGAATTACAATGAGCAGTTCTTC	CASSLLRGGNYNEQFF
TRBJ1-2	NA	TRBV7-2	few	TGTGCCAGCAGCCGGGGGGCGCGGGTCTATGGCTACACCTTC	CASSRGARVYGYTF
TRBJ2-4	NA	TRBV5-1	NA	TGCGCCAGCAGCTTGACCCTAGCCAAAAACATTCAGTACTTC	CASSLTLAKNIQYF
TRBJ1-6	TRBD1	TRBV7-2	many	TGTGCCAGCAGCTTCACGACAGGGTTCAATTCACCCCTCCACTTT	CASSFTTGFNSPLHF
TRBJ1-1	NA	TRBV11-2	NA	TGTGCCAGCAGCTTAGGTAGAGACACTGAAGCTTTCTTT	CASSLGRDTEAFF
TRBJ2-1	NA	TRBV6-5	few	TGTGCCAGCAGTTACCGTTTAGCCTCCTACAATGAGCAGTTCTTC	CASSYRLASYNEQFF
TRBJ2-7	TRBD1	TRBV12-3/TRBV12-4	many	TGTGCCAGCAGTTTACCGCAGGGGGCTAACGAGCAGTACTTC	CASSLPQGANEQYF
TRBJ1-1	NA	TRBV3-1	few	TGTGCCAGCAGCCAAATTGGGCAGGTGACTGAAGCTTTCTTT	CASSQIGQVTEAFF
TRBJ1-6	NA	TRBV7-6	few	TGTGCCAGCAGCTTAGGAAGAGAGGGGTCCTATAATTCACCCCTCCACTTT	CASSLGREGSYNSPLHF
TRBJ1-2	NA	TRBV5-1	many	TGCGCCAGCAGCCTAGACACGGGGGCGGTCACCTTC	CASSLDTGAVTF
TRBJ2-3	TRBD1	TRBV9	NA	TGTGCCAGCAGCGCCGGCGGGACAGGGGGAACAGATACGCAGTATTTT	CASSAGGTGGTDTQYF
TRBJ2-7	TRBD2	TRBV5-1	many	TGCGCCAGCAGATGGGGACTAGCGGCTTCTGAGCAGTACTTC	CASRWGLAASEQYF
TRBJ2-3	TRBD1	TRBV4-2	NA	TGTGCCAGCAGCCAAGCATTCGGGACAGGAGAATCCTATACGCAGTATTTT	CASSQAFGTGESYTQYF
TRBJ2-1	NA	TRBV7-2	NA	TGTGCCAGCAGCGCCGACAGATACACCTACAATGAGCAGTTCTTC	CASSADRYTYNEQFF
TRBJ1-1	NA	TRBV6-6	NA	TGTGCCAGCAGTTACATGGCCAAGAACACTGAAGCTTTCTTT	CASSYMAKNTEAFF
TRBJ2-7	TRBD1	TRBV6-2/TRBV6-3	few	TGTGCCAGCCTAAGACAGGGGGCTGGCTACGAGCAGTACTTC	CASLRQGAGYEQYF
TRBJ1-1	NA	TRBV5-5	NA	TGTGCCAGCAGCTTGATTGCGGAGAACACTGAAGCTTTCTTT	CASSLIAENTEAFF
TRBJ1-1	NA	TRBV20-1	few	TGCAGTGCCCAACAAGATCACACTGAAGCTTTCTTT	CSAQQDHTEAFF
TRBJ1-4	NA	TRBV4-3	many	TGCGCCAGCAGCCAAGATCATCGGGAAAAACTGTTTTTT	CASSQDHREKLFF
TRBJ2-7	TRBD2	TRBV12-3/TRBV12-4	NA	TGTGCCAGCAGGGCGGGACTAGCTTCCTACGAGCAGTACTTC	CASRAGLASYEQYF